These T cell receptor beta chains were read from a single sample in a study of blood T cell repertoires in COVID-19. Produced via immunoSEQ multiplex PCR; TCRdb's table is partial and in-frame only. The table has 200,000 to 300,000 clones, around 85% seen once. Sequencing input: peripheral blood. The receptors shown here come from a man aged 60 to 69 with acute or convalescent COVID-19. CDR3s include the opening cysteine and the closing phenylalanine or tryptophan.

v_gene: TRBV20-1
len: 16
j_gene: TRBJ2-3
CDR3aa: CSASDRRHGGTDTQYF

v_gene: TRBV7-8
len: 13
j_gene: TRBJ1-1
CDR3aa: CASSLDGTTEAFF

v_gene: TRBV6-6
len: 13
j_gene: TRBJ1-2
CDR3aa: CASSYLQGYGYTF

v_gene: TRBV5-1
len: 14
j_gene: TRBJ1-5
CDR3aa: CASSLGTGSQPQHF

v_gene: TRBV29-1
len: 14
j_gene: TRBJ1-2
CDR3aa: CSVTGISLNYGYTF

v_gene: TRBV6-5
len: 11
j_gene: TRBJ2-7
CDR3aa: CASRQGDEQYF

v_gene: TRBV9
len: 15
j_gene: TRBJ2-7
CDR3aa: CASSPGTSGTYEQYF

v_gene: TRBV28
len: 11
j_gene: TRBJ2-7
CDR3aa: CASSLASGQYF

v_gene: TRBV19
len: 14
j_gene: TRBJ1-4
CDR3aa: CASSIWAGDEKLFF

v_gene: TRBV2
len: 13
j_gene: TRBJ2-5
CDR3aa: CASSEAGRETQYF

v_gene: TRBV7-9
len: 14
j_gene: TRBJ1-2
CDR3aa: CASSLARQVGGYTF

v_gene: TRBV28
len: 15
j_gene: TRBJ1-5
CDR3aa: CASSRRDRGFQPQHF

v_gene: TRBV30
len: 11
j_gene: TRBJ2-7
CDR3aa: CAWSVNFEQYF

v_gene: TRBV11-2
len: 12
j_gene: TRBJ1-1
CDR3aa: CASTLDRDAIFF

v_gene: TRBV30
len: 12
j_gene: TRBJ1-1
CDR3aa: CAWSVGEGEAFF

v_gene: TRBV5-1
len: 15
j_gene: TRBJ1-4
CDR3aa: CASSLEPGANEKLFF

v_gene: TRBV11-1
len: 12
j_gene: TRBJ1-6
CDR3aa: CASSSLNSPLHF

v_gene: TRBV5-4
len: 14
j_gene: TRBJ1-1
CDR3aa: CASSFAQGAYEAFF

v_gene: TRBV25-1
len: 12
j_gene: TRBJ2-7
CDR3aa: CASRGGVNEQYF

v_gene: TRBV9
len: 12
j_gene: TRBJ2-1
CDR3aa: CASSVGGEEQFF

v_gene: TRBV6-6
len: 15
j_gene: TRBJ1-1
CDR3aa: CASSYRDRGDTEAFF

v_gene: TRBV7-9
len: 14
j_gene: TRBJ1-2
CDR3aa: CASSPRTGPTGYTF

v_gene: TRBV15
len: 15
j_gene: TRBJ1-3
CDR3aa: CATSRDRGAGNTIYF

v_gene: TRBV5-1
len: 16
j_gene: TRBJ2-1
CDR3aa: CASTQLAGGTGSEQFF

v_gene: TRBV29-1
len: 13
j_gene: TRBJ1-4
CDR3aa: CSVELGAGEKLFF

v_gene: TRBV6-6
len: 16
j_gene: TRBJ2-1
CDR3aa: CASSYNTGQSYNEQFF

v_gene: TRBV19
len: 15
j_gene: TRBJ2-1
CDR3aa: CASRIDQHPGNEQFF

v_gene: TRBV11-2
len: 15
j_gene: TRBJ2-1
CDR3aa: CASSLSGRAYNEQFF

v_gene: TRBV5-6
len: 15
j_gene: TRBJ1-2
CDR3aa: CASSHGQSFNYGYTF

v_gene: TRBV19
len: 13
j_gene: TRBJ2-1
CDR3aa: CASSFGLDDEQFF

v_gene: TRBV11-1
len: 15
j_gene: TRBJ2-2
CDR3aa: CASSVRQGNTGELFF

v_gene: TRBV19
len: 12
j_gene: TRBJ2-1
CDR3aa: CASSIRYNEQFF

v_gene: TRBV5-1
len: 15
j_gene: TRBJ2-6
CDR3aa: CASSPRGAGANVLTF

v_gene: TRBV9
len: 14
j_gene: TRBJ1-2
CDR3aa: CASGGDRNGYGYTF

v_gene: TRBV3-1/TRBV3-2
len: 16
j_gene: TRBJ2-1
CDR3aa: CASSQAGTSGSNEQFF

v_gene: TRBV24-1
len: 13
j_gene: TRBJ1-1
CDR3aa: CATSTPRGTEAFF

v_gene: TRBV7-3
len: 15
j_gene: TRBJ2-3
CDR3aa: CASSLAGRGTDTQYF

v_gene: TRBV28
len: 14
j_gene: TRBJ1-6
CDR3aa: CASSFLGGNSPLHF

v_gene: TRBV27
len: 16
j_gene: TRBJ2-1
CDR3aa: CASIRTPLAGGGEQFF

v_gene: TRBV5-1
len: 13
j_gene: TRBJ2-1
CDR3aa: CASSVRRGREQFF

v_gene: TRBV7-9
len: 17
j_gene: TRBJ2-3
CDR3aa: CASSPLLAGGPGDTQYF

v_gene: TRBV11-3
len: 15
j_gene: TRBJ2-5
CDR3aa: CASSPGTSGSETQYF

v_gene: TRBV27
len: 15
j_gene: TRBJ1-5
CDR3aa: CASGLRQGSNQPQHF

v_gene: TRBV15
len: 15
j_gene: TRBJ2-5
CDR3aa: CATSRAAQGLETQYF

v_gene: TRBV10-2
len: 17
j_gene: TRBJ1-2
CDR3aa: CASSEREGQGAVYGYTF

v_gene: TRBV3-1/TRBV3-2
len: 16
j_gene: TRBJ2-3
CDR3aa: CASKGLGQGYTDTQYF

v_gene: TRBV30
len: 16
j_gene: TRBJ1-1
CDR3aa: CAWSESGGRVWTEAFF

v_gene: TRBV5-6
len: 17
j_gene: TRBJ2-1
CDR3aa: CASSGTLAVTPYNEQFF

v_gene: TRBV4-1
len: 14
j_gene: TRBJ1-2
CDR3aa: CASSQDQGPYGYTF

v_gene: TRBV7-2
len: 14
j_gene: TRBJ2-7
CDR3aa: CASSLGTSGQEQYF

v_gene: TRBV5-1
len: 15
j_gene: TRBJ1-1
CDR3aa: CASRVAGMGGTEAFF

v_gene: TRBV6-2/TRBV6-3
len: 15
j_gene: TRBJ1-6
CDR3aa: CASSYSGQGNSPLHF

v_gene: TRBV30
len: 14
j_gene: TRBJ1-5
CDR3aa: CAWSVDTYNQPQHF